Below are 25 T cell receptor beta chains sequenced from a single sample in a study of T cell repertoires in cytomegalovirus infection. One entry per CDR3 protein results from TCRdb running MiXCR on the reads. Of about 920,000 distinct CDR3 sequences detected, 31% appear once; the ten largest clones hold roughly an eighth. The antigens these receptors bind are not known. Sample: cultured CD8+ T cells from PBMCs, taken from culture after CMV antigen stimulation. The receptors here all came from a human donor in good health (CMV status not recorded). Some clones in this sample may be carry-over from other donors' samples.

This chain uses TRBV19 with TRBJ2-1, with D tentatively TRBD2 (5 bases). The CDR3 extends over 14 amino acids. Trimming pared 11 bases from V and 7 bases from J, leaving 21 bases between. Germline V gene lookup returns CDR1 LNHDA and CDR2 SQIVND (reference sequence). The CDR3 loop reads CASSWTYNLNEQFF. The CDR3 nucleotides are TGTGCCTCCAGTTGGACTTATAATTTAAATGAGCAGTTCTTC.

A remark on this clonotype: This sequence may be a read error, since a much larger clone differs from it by one base. V gene TRBV7-6 combines with J gene TRBJ2-2, with 7 bases fitting TRBD2. The CDR3 length is 15 residues. The germline V gene encodes CDR1 SGHVS and CDR2 FNYEAQ. V lost 5 bases to trimming and J lost 10 bases; unmatched junction nucleotides: 13. The CDR3 sequence: CASSQGGDGGEELFF. CDR3 sequence (DNA): TGTGCCAGCAGCCAGGGAGGGGACGGCGGCGAGGAGCTGTTTTTT.

This clonotype was observed a single time. V and J are TRBV4-3 and TRBJ1-2; D not certain. V lost 0 bases to trimming and J lost 4 bases, with 15 bases between them. The CDR3 contains 16 residues. From germline, CDR1 is LGHNA and CDR2 YSLEER. DNA of the CDR3: TGCGCCAGCAGCCAAGATATGGCAGGAAATAGCTATGGCTACACCTTC. Translated: CASSQDMAGNSYGYTF.

The J gene is TRBJ1-1, the V gene TRBV10-3; TRBD1 might be the D (5 bases). The CDR3 contains 14 residues. Germline V lookup: CDR1 ENHRY, CDR2 SYGVKD. V was trimmed by 8 bases and J by 1 base, leaving 14 bases between them. The CDR3 loop is CAIGGGPANTEAFF. The CDR3 DNA reads TGTGCCATCGGGGGAGGCCCCGCGAACACTGAAGCTTTCTTT.

The V gene is TRBV6-1, the J gene TRBJ1-4; D might be TRBD1 (5 bases). CDR1 and CDR2 from the germline V gene are MNHNS and SASEGT. The CDR3 has 14 residues. V was trimmed by 8 bases and J by 0 bases, leaving 10 bases between them. CDR3 bases: TGTGCCAGCGGACAATATGCAACTAATGAAAAACTGTTTTTT. Its protein is CASGQYATNEKLFF.

There are a few counts of this clonotype. The chain joins TRBV2 to TRBJ1-5; D unclear. The V gene lost 4 bases and the J gene lost 3 bases, with 10 bases spanning the gap. The length of the CDR3 is 14 residues. Germline loops: CDR1 SNHLY, CDR2 FYNNEI. The CDR3: CASSGARNNQPQHF. CDR3 nucleotides: TGTGCCAGCAGTGGCGCTCGGAACAATCAGCCCCAGCATTTT.

In regard to this clonotype: A much larger clone differs from this one at a single base, so this may be a read error. This rearrangement joins TRBV7-2 to TRBJ1-2; TRBD1 might be the D (6 bases). This CDR3 region has 14 residues. Germline CDR1 and CDR2: SGHTA and FQGNSA. The V end was cut by 4 bases, the J end by 2 bases, with 11 bases between. CDR3 sequence (DNA): TGTGCCAGCAGCTACTTAGGACAGAACTATGGCTACACCTTC. Its translation: CASSYLGQNYGYTF.

This clonotype was picked up a small number of times. The chain combines TRBV29-1 with TRBJ1-3, with a weak D call TRBD1 (6 bases). The CDR3 has 13 residues. V lost 5 bases, J lost 4 bases, and 12 bases lay in between. Germline-derived CDR1 and CDR2 are SQVTM and ANQGSEA. The CDR3 spells CSVLTGMGNTIYF. The CDR3, as DNA: TGCAGCGTTCTCACAGGGATGGGAAACACCATATATTTT.

The rearrangement joins TRBV27 to TRBJ1-5; D not certain. Germline lookup yields CDR1 MNHEY and CDR2 SMNVEV (reference sequence). V was shortened by 6 bases and J by 1 base, with 16 bases between the two germline ends. The CDR3 is 16 amino acids. Here the CDR3 DNA reads TGTGCCAGCAGCCCTCAGGAGGACCAAAGCAATCAGCCCCAGCATTTT. This codes for CASSPQEDQSNQPQHF.

With respect to this clonotype: Germline is not matched at one junction end, which may reflect a read error. This CDR3 reads CASSERGLFYEQYF. CDR3 sequence (DNA): TGTGCCAGCAGTGAAAGAGGACTATTCTACGAACAGTACTTC. The V and J genes are TRBV25-1 and TRBJ2-7, with TRBD2 as a possible D gene (6 bases). Germline V lookup: CDR1 MGHDK, CDR2 SYGVNS. CDR3 size: 14 residues.

Many counts were recorded for this clonotype. The chain links TRBV4-1 to TRBJ1-5, with no clear D. The germline V gene encodes CDR1 MGHRA and CDR2 YSYEKL. The CDR3 has 15 residues. Between the trimmed V and J ends, which lost 0 bases and 5 bases, there was a span of 11 bases. This CDR3 is CASSQDGPRDQPQHF. In DNA, the CDR3 is TGCGCCAGCAGCCAAGATGGTCCTAGGGATCAGCCCCAGCATTTT.

This clonotype was observed a few times. The chain employs TRBV7-8 and TRBJ2-3; D ambiguous. Between the trimmed V and J ends, which lost 1 base and 3 bases, there was a span of 11 bases. The CDR3 has 15 residues. From germline, CDR1 is SGHVS and CDR2 FQNEAQ. The CDR3 bases are TGTGCCAGCAGCTTAGACGACTCCCCTACAGATACGCAGTATTTT. Amino acid sequence: CASSLDDSPTDTQYF.

This clonotype showed up just a few times. Here the CDR3 reads CASSERGGAWNEQFF. CDR3 coding DNA: TGTGCCAGCAGCGAAAGGGGGGGGGCATGGAATGAGCAGTTCTTC. V is TRBV6-1 and J is TRBJ2-1, with a tentative D call TRBD2 (7 bases). Trimming took 6 bases from V and 7 from J, leaving 19 bases between them. Germline V gene sequence: CDR1 MNHNS, CDR2 SASEGT. This CDR3 has 15 amino acids.

This clonotype turned up a few times. The V and J genes are TRBV6-6 and TRBJ2-3, with D possibly called TRBD1 or TRBD2 (6 bases each). The CDR3 sequence is 18 residues long. CDR1 is MNHNY, CDR2 SVGAGI, per germline (reference sequence). V lost 0 bases to trimming and J lost 2 bases, with 18 bases between them. CDR3: CASSYSLGARGDTDTQYF. The DNA of the CDR3 is TGTGCCAGCAGTTACTCCCTCGGGGCTAGGGGGGACACAGATACGCAGTATTTT.

The chain carries TRBV6-2 or TRBV6-3 and TRBJ2-3, with D possibly being TRBD1 (5 bases). Germline CDR1 is MNHEY and CDR2 is SVGEGT. Trimming pared 5 bases from V and 1 base from J, leaving 16 bases between. The CDR3 spans 16 residues. CDR3 nucleotide sequence: TGTGCCAGCAGTATCCTGACAGCGTGGGGCACAGATACGCAGTATTTT. Its protein product is CASSILTAWGTDTQYF.

This clonotype occurred many times. The chain combines TRBV7-3 with TRBJ1-4, with a weak D call TRBD1 (6 bases). Germline assignment: CDR1 SGHTA and CDR2 FQGTGA. Between the trimmed V and J ends, which lost 11 bases and 8 bases, there was a span of 18 bases. The CDR3 sequence is 13 residues long. CDR3 in DNA: TGTGCCCACAAGACAGGAAGCTTGGAAAAACTGTTTTTT. Translation gives CAHKTGSLEKLFF.

The rearrangement joins TRBV12-3 or TRBV12-4 to TRBJ2-1; 8 bases map to TRBD1. This CDR3 has 15 residues. The V and J ends lost 4 bases and 4 bases, in that order; junction bases with no gene match: 6. DNA for the CDR3: TGTGCCAGCAGTTATGTGGACAGGGCGTACAATGAGCAGTTCTTC. It yields the protein CASSYVDRAYNEQFF.

The gene calls are TRBV10-1 and TRBJ2-3, with D maybe TRBD2 (6 bases). The V end lost 3 bases, the J end lost 4 bases, and 8 bases lay between the germline ends. CDR1 is WNHNN and CDR2 is SYGVQD in the germline V gene (reference sequence). The CDR3 sequence is 13 residues long. DNA for the CDR3: TGCGCCAGCAGTGAACTAGCCCCAGATACGCAGTATTTT. It codes for CASSELAPDTQYF.

V and J are TRBV20-1 and TRBJ1-1; no firm D call. This CDR3 has 13 residues. The V gene lost 3 bases and the J gene lost 0 bases, with 8 bases spanning the gap. Germline V lookup: CDR1 DFQATT, CDR2 SNEGSKA (reference sequence). For the CDR3, the DNA is TGCAGTGCTAGCTTAGAGATGAACACTGAAGCTTTCTTT. The encoded protein is CSASLEMNTEAFF.

V and J are TRBV6-1 and TRBJ2-3, with 8 positions matching TRBD1. Germline V gives CDR1 MNHNS, CDR2 SASEGT. This CDR3 region has 13 residues. V lost 7 bases, J lost 5 bases, and 5 bases stayed unmatched. The CDR3 here is CASTWTGQDTQYF. CDR3 in DNA: TGTGCCAGCACCTGGACAGGGCAAGATACGCAGTATTTT.

The chain couples TRBV2 to TRBJ2-7; D gene ambiguous. Germline V gene lookup returns CDR1 SNHLY and CDR2 FYNNEI. This CDR3 is built from 11 residues. The germline V and J ends were trimmed by 10 bases and 1 base, with 8 bases remaining between them. As DNA, the CDR3 is TGTGCCAACATTCGGTCCTACGAGCAGTACGTC. Translation gives CANIRSYEQYV.

This clonotype was detected only a few times. This chain's CDR3 is CASSGVWTASNQPQHF. As DNA, the CDR3 is TGTGCCAGCAGTGGAGTTTGGACCGCGAGCAATCAGCCCCAGCATTTT. The chain combines TRBV2 with TRBJ1-5; D ambiguous. The germline V gene has CDR1 SNHLY and CDR2 FYNNEI. This CDR3 spans 16 amino acids. V lost 4 bases and J lost 1, with 14 bases in between.

The chain has TRBV7-9 and TRBJ2-2; 7 nucleotides align to TRBD2. The germline CDR1 and CDR2 sequences are SEHNR and FQNEAQ (reference sequence). The V and J ends lost 1 base and 7 bases, in that order; junction bases with no gene match: 6. The CDR3 sequence is 15 residues long. In DNA, the CDR3 is TGTGCCAGCAGCTTAGTCGCCCGGGGGGACGGGGAGCTGTTTTTT. Its translation is CASSLVARGDGELFF.

This clonotype has only one observation. The chain combines TRBV20-1 with TRBJ2-1, with D possibly TRBD2 on 6 matching bases. This CDR3 has 15 amino acids. V was trimmed by 1 base and J by 0 bases, leaving 10 bases between them. Germline lookup yields CDR1 DFQATT and CDR2 SNEGSKA (reference sequence). The CDR3 is CSARGGATSYNEQFF. The CDR3 nucleotides read TGCAGTGCTAGAGGCGGGGCTACCTCCTACAATGAGCAGTTCTTC.

The chain joins TRBV7-9 to TRBJ1-2, with TRBD1 as a possible D gene (6 bases). CDR1 and CDR2 from the germline V gene are SEHNR and FQNEAQ (reference sequence). The CDR3 sequence is 13 residues long. V was cut by 5 bases and J by 8 bases, with 15 bases left in between. The DNA for the CDR3 is TGTGCCAGCAGCCATGTGGGGGCGGAAGGCTACACCTTC. Protein product: CASSHVGAEGYTF. The full variable domain, with the rest looked up from reference TRBV7-9 and TRBJ1-2, is DTGVSQNPRHKITKRGQNVTFRCDPISEHNRLYWYRQTLGQGPEFLTYFQNEAQLEKSRLLSDRFSAERPKGSFSTLEIQRTEQGDSAMYLCASSHVGAEGYTFGSGTRLTVV.